This T cell receptor (beta chain) appears in the sequencing data of a study of blood T cell repertoires in COVID-19 (TCRdb year 2020). The study in broad terms: Samples covering the acute and convalescent phases of COVID-19 were provided by collaborators in the United States, Italy and Spain. The prospective study material was composed of cDNA or gDNA derived from T cells, B-cell-depleted T cells, or PBMCs. Deeply sampled blood TCRbeta repertoires from subjects exposed to, actively infected with, or recovered from COVID-19 were included in the dataset. The repertoires were made available in a free public database intended to serve as a resource for research on the immune response to SARS-CoV-2. The samples were drawn from the first 160 participants of the ongoing ImmuneRACE study and from roughly 1,300 subjects provided by 6 global collaborators. Nearly every sample came with metadata listing a de-identified subject ID, COVID-19 status, age in years and sex. Where HLA class I and class II types were available, the types were taken from metadata supplied by the sample provider, not from assay-based typing.

TCRbeta CDR3 regions were amplified from genomic DNA by means of the immunoSEQ Assay, a bias-controlled multiplex PCR. From the authors' description of their analysis: Within the assay, amplification of reference gene primers was used to estimate how many nucleated cells each sample contained. To quantify the absolute abundance of each unique TCRbeta CDR3 rearrangement, sequence reads were collapsed and filtered. For each sample, productive Simpson clonality was calculated as the square root of Simpson's diversity index over productive rearrangements. Held by TCRdb, this immuneACCESS table contains in-frame sequences only and omits some clones. Under half of the omission traces to an unresolved V gene where checked; the cause of the rest is unknown. V, J and clone size are taken as reported in that table, and D and trimming were inferred from the DNA itself. This sample gives roughly 100,000 clones in total; 80% to 90% of them show up just once. 15% to 20% of the sample belongs to the ten largest clones.

From the germline V gene (reference sequence), CDR1 is SEHNR and CDR2 is FQNEAQ. The CDR3 starts with the cysteine, ends with the phenylalanine, and has 15 residues. Only the CDR3 region is kept as DNA, spanning 45 bases read in frame from base 1. Trimming costs V 1 base and J 4 bases, and their ends lie 8 bases apart. A note on this clone: Its antigen has not been determined. Base qualities were left out, and no much larger clone turns up one base away.

Beyond this particular receptor, the publication reports: How much clinical and demographic metadata was included differed by source and by participant, and the metadata was provided uncurated.

Each collaborating institution followed its own protocols to collect whole blood in K2EDTA tubes. For TCRbeta analysis, collaborators shipped samples in one of three forms: frozen whole blood, isolated PBMCs, or DNA extracted from either of those sample types. The rearranged chain carries TRBV7-9 and TRBJ1-6; the D segment could be TRBD1, given 5 matching bases. Sequenced: peripheral blood. The TCR comes from an elderly woman with acute or convalescent COVID-19. The DNA sequence is as follows: TGTGCCAGCAGCTTAGGGACACGGTATAATTCACCCCTCCACTTT. It is translated as CASSLGTRYNSPLHF.